The text below deals with one T cell receptor beta chain. The memory gate held CD4+ cells that were not CD45RA+CCR7+CD95- naive cells, over 95% pure. Total CD4+ T cells and monocytes came from CD4/CD14 microbead positive selection. Profiled with immunoSEQ multiplex PCR; TCRdb holds only in-frame clones, not every one. The table lists 25,000 to 30,000 clones, about four fifths of them singletons. The sample comes from a study of human CD4 T cells and Enterobacteriaceae. This CDR3 region has 14 residues. The V gene lost 6 bases and the J gene lost 1 base, with 13 bases spanning the gap. Per the germline V gene, CDR1 is MDHEN and CDR2 is SYDVKM.

J is TRBJ2-7 and V is TRBV28, with D possibly being TRBD2 (6 bases). Sequencing input: memory CD4+ T cells from blood. This TCR was sampled from a human donor in good health. The CDR3 DNA reads as TGTGCCAGCAGCTCCGCCGGGGGTTCCTACGAGCAGTACTTC. Its protein is CASSSAGGSYEQYF.